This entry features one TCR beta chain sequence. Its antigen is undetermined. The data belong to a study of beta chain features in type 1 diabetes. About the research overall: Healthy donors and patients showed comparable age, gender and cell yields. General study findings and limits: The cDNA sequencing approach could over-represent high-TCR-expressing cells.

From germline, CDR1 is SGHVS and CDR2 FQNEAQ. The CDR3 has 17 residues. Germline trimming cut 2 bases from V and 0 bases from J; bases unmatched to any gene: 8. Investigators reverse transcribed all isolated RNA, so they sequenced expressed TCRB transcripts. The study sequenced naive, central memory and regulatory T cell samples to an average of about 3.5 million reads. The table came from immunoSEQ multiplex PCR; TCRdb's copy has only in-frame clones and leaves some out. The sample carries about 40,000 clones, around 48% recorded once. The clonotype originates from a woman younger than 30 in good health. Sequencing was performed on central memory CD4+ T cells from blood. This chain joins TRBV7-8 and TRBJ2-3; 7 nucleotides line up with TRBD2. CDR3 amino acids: CASSLSPLAVSTDTQYF. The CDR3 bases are TGTGCCAGCAGCTTAAGTCCCCTAGCGGTTAGCACAGATACGCAGTATTTT.